The present T cell receptor beta chain was sequenced within a study of cytomegalovirus exposure and HLA in healthy donors. With 60 Vbeta and 13 Jbeta primers, the PCR was carried out. The protocol was immunoSEQ multiplex PCR, while the TCRdb copy is restricted to in-frame clones and leaves out a portion. Here the sample spans about 120,000 clones, roughly 80% being singletons. The receptor was isolated from a man aged 30-40 years in good health and CMV-seronegative. The sequenced material came from PBMCs.

The CDR3 here is CASSQRGTSGGAGTDTQYF. In DNA form, the CDR3 reads TGCGCCAGCAGCCAAAGGGGAACTAGCGGGGGGGCGGGCACAGATACGCAGTATTTT. The chain uses TRBV4-1 and TRBJ2-3; TRBD2 matches at 13 bases. Germline V lookup: CDR1 MGHRA, CDR2 YSYEKL. The CDR3 has 19 amino acids. V shed 2 bases and J 1 base; nucleotides not matched to a gene: 9.